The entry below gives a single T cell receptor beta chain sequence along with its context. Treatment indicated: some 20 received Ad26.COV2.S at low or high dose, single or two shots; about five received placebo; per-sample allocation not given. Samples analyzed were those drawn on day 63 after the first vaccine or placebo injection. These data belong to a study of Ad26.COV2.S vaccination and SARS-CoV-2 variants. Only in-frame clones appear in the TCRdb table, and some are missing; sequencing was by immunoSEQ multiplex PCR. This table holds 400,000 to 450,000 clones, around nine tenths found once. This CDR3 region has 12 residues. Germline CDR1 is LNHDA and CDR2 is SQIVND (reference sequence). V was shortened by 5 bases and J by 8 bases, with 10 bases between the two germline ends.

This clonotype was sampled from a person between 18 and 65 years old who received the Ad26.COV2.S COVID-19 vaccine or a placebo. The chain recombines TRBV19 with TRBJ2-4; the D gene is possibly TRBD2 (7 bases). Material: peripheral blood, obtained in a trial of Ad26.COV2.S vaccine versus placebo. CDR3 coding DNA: TGTGCCAGTAGTGGGGGGGCGGACATTCAGTACTTC. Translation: CASSGGADIQYF. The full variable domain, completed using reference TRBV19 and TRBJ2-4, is DGGITQSPKYLFRKEGQNVTLSCEQNLNHDAMYWYRQDPGQGLRLIYYSQIVNDFQKGDIAEGYSVSREKKESFPLTVTSAQKNPTAFYLCASSGGADIQYFGAGTRLSVL.